The entry below gives a single T cell receptor (beta chain) sequence along with its context. The antigen is not known. TCRdb's table, derived via immunoSEQ multiplex PCR, lists solely in-frame clones and lacks some. The sample lists about 2.4 million clones, approximately 92% occurring once. The sample originates from a study of shared clonotypes between healthy human individuals. The overall study: Three CD4 naive, three CD4 memory, two CD8 naive and one CD8 memory plate were used per donor. Overall study results and limits: Investigators collected only blood, and repertoires in tissues likely differ.

Caucasian adults residing in Nashville, Tennessee made up all the donors. V lost 1 base and J lost 0, with 11 bases in between. Per germline, CDR1 SGHKS and CDR2 YYEKEE (reference sequence). The CDR3 extends over 15 amino acids. The TCR sequence derives from a man aged 18 to 29 in good health. Material for sequencing was naive CD4+ T cells sorted from blood. Subset denoted: CD45RA+ positively selected. The chain couples TRBV5-5 to TRBJ2-7, with a weak D call TRBD2 (5 bases). The CDR3 here is CASSLSPGSSYEQYF. CDR3 in DNA: TGTGCCAGCAGCTTGTCCCCGGGGTCCTCCTACGAGCAGTACTTC.